The T cell receptor (beta chain) under discussion was sequenced for a study of T cells in Graves' hyperthyroidism and ophthalmopathy. As for the study in general: Peripheral blood was secured at the point of initial diagnosis, before any treatment.

Exclusion of a patient resulted from uncontrolled infection, other autoimmune disease, pregnancy or lactation. The authors took PBMCs from 9.5 to 10 ml fresh peripheral blood. RNA transcripts provided the source from which TCR beta CDR3 regions were amplified. HTBI primers were employed in a first-round RT-PCR of the TCR CDR3. From the multiplex PCR reads, TCRdb called clonotypes with MiXCR, one entry per CDR3 protein. This sample yields roughly 700,000 distinct CDR3 sequences, of which approximately 15% are seen a single time; 9.5% to 13% belongs to the top ten. Germline lookup yields CDR1 SGHTA and CDR2 FQGTGA. The CDR3 consists of 15 residues. The V end was cut by 1 base, the J end by 4 bases, with 11 bases between.

This TCR was recovered from a woman between 18 and 30 years old with Graves' hyperthyroidism. The chain joins TRBV7-3 to TRBJ1-5; D not resolved. Sequencing was performed on blood. CDR3 protein: CASSLIWADNQPQHF. Written as DNA, the CDR3 is TGTGCCAGCAGCTTAATATGGGCAGATAATCAGCCCCAGCATTTT.